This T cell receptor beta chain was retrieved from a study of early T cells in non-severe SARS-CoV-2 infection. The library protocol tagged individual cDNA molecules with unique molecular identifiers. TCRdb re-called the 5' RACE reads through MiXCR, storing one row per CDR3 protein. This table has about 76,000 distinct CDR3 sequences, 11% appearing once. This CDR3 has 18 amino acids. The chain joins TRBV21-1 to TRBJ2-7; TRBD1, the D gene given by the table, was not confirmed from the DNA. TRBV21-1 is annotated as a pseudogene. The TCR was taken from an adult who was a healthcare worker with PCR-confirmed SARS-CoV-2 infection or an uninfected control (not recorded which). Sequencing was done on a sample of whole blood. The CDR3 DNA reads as TGTGCCAGCAGCAACCCCCCCGTTTGCGGGGGGGCGTGGTACGAGCAGTACTTC. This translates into CASSNPPVCGGAWYEQYF.